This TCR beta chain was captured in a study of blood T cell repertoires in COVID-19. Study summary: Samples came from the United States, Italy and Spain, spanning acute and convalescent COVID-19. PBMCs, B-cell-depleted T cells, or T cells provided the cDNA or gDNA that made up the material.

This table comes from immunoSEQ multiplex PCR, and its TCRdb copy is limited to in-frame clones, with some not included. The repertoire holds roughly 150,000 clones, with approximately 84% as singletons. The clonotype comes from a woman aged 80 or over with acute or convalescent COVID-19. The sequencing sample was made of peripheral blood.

The CDR3 DNA reads TGCGCCAGCAGCTTGGCACAGGGGATCTACGAGCAGTACTTC. Translating it yields CASSLAQGIYEQYF. V gene TRBV5-1 combines with J gene TRBJ2-7, with 7 bases identical to TRBD1. V shed 0 bases, J shed 3 bases, and the junction held 3 bases outside the gene matches. CDR3 length: 14 residues. CDR1 SGHRS and CDR2 YFSETQ come from the germline V gene. The full variable domain, rest sourced from reference TRBV5-1 and TRBJ2-7, is KAGVTQTPRYLIKTRGQQVTLSCSPISGHRSVSWYQQTPGQGLQFLFEYFSETQRNKGNFPGRFSGRQFSNSRSEMNVSTLELGDSALYLCASSLAQGIYEQYFGPGTRLTVT.